The rows below give T cell receptor beta chains drawn from one sample of a study of T cells in Graves' hyperthyroidism and ophthalmopathy. TCRdb called the multiplex PCR reads again in MiXCR, with one record for every CDR3 protein. The sample includes some 510,000 distinct CDR3 sequences, less than 25% of them seen just once. The sequencing sample was made of blood. The source is a man aged 18 to 30 with Graves' hyperthyroidism. Each CDR3 is given with its conserved first and last residue. D genes are given only for firm matches. Where a row states a size, it is once, few, many or the class of an expanded clone; other rows omit it.

many TRBJ2-2 . 16 TRBV12-5 CASGWTRGQGTGELFF TGTGCTAGTGGTTGGACACGGGGGCAAGGCACCGGGGAGCTGTTTTTT
many TRBJ2-2 . 14 TRBV28 CATAIWGNTGELFF TGTGCCACCGCTATTTGGGGTAACACCGGGGAGCTGTTTTTT
. TRBJ2-7 TRBD2 17 TRBV5-1 CASSRLTGGTVSYEQYF TGCGCCAGCAGCCGCCTGACGGGGGGGACGGTCTCCTACGAGCAGTACTTC
many TRBJ1-1 . 13 TRBV5-6 CASSPGGEVEAFF TGTGCCAGCAGCCCGGGCGGGGAGGTTGAAGCTTTCTTT
few TRBJ2-5 . 15 TRBV7-9 CASSSARDSEETQYF TGTGCCAGCAGCTCGGCCCGGGACTCAGAAGAGACCCAGTACTTC
many TRBJ1-3 . 15 TRBV12-3/TRBV12-4 CASRELFHSGNTIYF TGTGCCAGCAGGGAATTGTTCCACTCTGGAAACACCATATATTTT
. TRBJ1-5 . 15 TRBV20-1 CSARHGGQSGQPQHF TGCAGTGCTAGACATGGGGGACAAAGTGGACAGCCCCAGCATTTT
few TRBJ1-2 . 15 TRBV12-3/TRBV12-4 CASSLAHGEAYGYTF TGTGCCAGCAGTTTAGCGCACGGGGAGGCCTATGGCTACACCTTC
many TRBJ2-7 . 15 TRBV6-1 CASSEERGLYYEQYF TGTGCCAGCAGTGAAGAGAGAGGGCTATACTACGAGCAGTACTTC
. TRBJ1-6 . 15 TRBV6-5 CASSYRSVGTSPLHF TGTGCCAGCAGTTACCGGTCTGTCGGAACTTCACCCCTCCACTTT
. TRBJ1-1 . 13 TRBV10-3 CAISESTDTEAFF TGTGCCATCAGTGAGTCGACTGACACTGAAGCTTTCTTT
many TRBJ1-1 . 14 TRBV6-5 CASIKGGQWTEAFF TGTGCCAGCATCAAGGGGGGGCAGTGGACTGAAGCTTTCTTT
. TRBJ2-1 TRBD2 15 TRBV7-8 CASSLSSGGANEQFF TGTGCCAGCAGCTTATCTAGCGGGGGGGCTAATGAGCAGTTCTTC
many TRBJ2-4 . 15 TRBV7-9 CASSTGTGAKNIQYF TGTGCCAGCAGCACCGGGACGGGAGCCAAAAACATTCAGTACTTC
many TRBJ1-1 . 14 TRBV29-1 CSVGGDLWGTEAFF TGCAGCGTTGGCGGGGACCTTTGGGGCACTGAAGCTTTCTTT
. TRBJ1-1 . 15 TRBV12-3/TRBV12-4 CASSPQGQMNTEAFF TGTGCCAGCAGTCCGCAAGGACAGATGAACACTGAAGCTTTCTTT
. TRBJ1-3 . 13 TRBV9 CASSLDGWNTIYF TGTGCCAGCAGCCTGGATGGCTGGAACACCATATATTTT
. TRBJ1-5 . 16 TRBV10-1 CASPQESGAGNQPQHF TGCGCCAGCCCCCAGGAGTCGGGGGCAGGCAATCAGCCCCAGCATTTT
. TRBJ1-1 . 16 TRBV11-2 CASSLEAGILNTEAFF TGTGCCAGCAGCTTAGAGGCAGGGATTTTGAACACTGAAGCTTTCTTT
many TRBJ1-1 . 13 TRBV3-1 CASSLGSGSKAFF TGTGCCAGCAGCCTGGGATCAGGCTCGAAAGCTTTCTTT
. TRBJ2-3 . 16 TRBV7-6 CASSIRTVNSTDTQYF TGTGCCAGCAGCATCCGAACAGTAAATAGCACAGATACGCAGTATTTT
. TRBJ1-5 TRBD1 17 TRBV4-1 CASSEDPGQGTNQPQHF TGCGCCAGCAGCGAAGACCCGGGACAGGGCACCAATCAGCCCCAGCATTTT
. TRBJ1-2 TRBD1 15 TRBV30 CAWRDLRQGTYGYTF TGTGCCTGGAGAGACCTACGACAGGGAACCTATGGCTACACCTTC
few TRBJ2-6 . 19 TRBV29-1 CSPPQRQDGVGSGANVLTF TGCAGCCCACCTCAGAGACAGGACGGCGTGGGCTCTGGGGCCAACGTCCTGACTTTC
. TRBJ2-5 . 15 TRBV28 CASSPPGPSGETQYF TGTGCCAGCAGTCCTCCGGGCCCCTCAGGAGAGACCCAGTACTTC
few TRBJ1-1 . 14 TRBV5-1 CASSLKEGGTEAFF TGCGCCAGCAGCTTGAAAGAAGGGGGCACTGAAGCTTTCTTT
. TRBJ1-2 . 16 TRBV15 CATSRDTGPRGHGYTF TGTGCCACCAGCAGAGATACGGGACCCCGAGGTCATGGCTACACCTTC